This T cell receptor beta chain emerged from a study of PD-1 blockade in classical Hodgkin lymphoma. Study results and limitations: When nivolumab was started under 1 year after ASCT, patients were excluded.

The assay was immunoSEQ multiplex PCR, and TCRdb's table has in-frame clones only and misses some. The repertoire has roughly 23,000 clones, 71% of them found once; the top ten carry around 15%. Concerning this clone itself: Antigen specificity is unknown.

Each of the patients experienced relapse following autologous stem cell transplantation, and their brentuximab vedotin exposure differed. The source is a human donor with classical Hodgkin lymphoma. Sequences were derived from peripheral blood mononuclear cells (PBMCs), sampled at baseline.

CDR3 nucleotides: TGTGCCAGCAGTCCACAGAAATACGAGCAGTACTTC. This translates into CASSPQKYEQYF. J is TRBJ2-7 and V is TRBV6-5; D unclear. The ends were cut back, 5 bases at V and 4 bases at J, with 9 bases in the middle. The length of the CDR3 is 12 residues. The V gene's germline CDR1 is MNHEY and CDR2 SVGAGI.